Below are 11 T cell receptor beta chains sequenced from a single sample in a study of naive and memory T cell subsets. Study findings and constraints: A few larger clonotypes appeared in naive repertoires, especially CD8, possibly memory cells re-expressing CD45RA.

The antigens of these receptors remain unknown. Two oligonucleotides, mixed equimolar, formed the beta constant-region primer covering TRBC1 and TRBC2. Four rounds of PCR amplified the ligated cDNA using nested alpha and beta constant-region primers plus SP2. From the UMI-ligation and nested PCR reads, TCRdb called clonotypes with MiXCR, one entry per CDR3 protein. The sample has approximately 90,000 distinct CDR3 sequences; roughly 10% are singletons. Sequenced material: naive CD4+ T cells from blood. These receptors were collected from a human donor in good health.

This clonotype was detected many times. The chain recombines TRBV28 with TRBJ2-7, with D unclear. Germline V gene data show CDR1 as MDHEN and CDR2 as SYDVKM. The ends were cut back, 5 bases at V and 1 base at J, with 6 bases in the middle. There are 12 residues in the CDR3. CDR3 sequence reads: CASSRESYEQYF. The CDR3 DNA follows: TGTGCCAGCAGTCGCGAGTCCTACGAGCAGTACTTC. Full variable domain (remainder filled in from reference TRBV28 and TRBJ2-7): DVKVTQSSRYLVKRTGEKVFLECVQDMDHENMFWYRQDPGLGLRLIYFSYDVKMKEKGDIPEGYSVSREKKERFSLILESASTNQTSMYLCASSRESYEQYFGPGTRLTVT.

J is TRBJ2-1 and V is TRBV5-1, with D possibly matching TRBD2 (6 bases). This CDR3 is 14 amino acids long. With 5 bases removed from V and 7 bases from J, the gap between germline ends came to 16 bases. From germline, CDR1 is SGHRS and CDR2 YFSETQ. CDR3 protein: CASRRDARSNEQFF. The CDR3 DNA reads TGCGCCAGCAGGCGGGACGCCCGCAGTAATGAGCAGTTCTTC.

Only a few counts were recorded for this clonotype. This chain joins TRBV7-3 and TRBJ2-2; D unclear. Trimming shortened V by 3 bases and J by 4 bases, and 6 bases separated the two germline ends. The CDR3 is 13 amino acids. Germline CDR1 is SGHTA and CDR2 is FQGTGA. The CDR3 DNA sequence: TGTGCCAGCAGCTTTCGAGCCACCGGGGAGCTGTTTTTT. Its translation: CASSFRATGELFF.

The J gene is TRBJ1-2, the V gene TRBV7-9, with D possibly TRBD1 on 6 matching bases. Per the germline V gene, CDR1 is SEHNR and CDR2 is FQNEAQ (reference sequence). V was shortened by 7 bases and J by 3 bases, with 9 bases between the two germline ends. The length of the CDR3 is 12 residues. CDR3 nucleotides: TGTGCCAGCACAGGGGTTTACTATGGCTACACCTTC. Its translation is CASTGVYYGYTF.

This clonotype has only a few counts. The chain combines TRBV20-1 with TRBJ2-3; D perhaps matches TRBD2 (5 bases). The CDR3 sequence is 14 residues long. Germline values: CDR1 DFQATT, CDR2 SNEGSKA (reference sequence). V was shortened by 5 bases and J by 2 bases, with 14 bases between the two germline ends. DNA for the CDR3: TGCAGTGCTTCCCGGACTGAAGACACAGATACGCAGTATTTT. Its translation is CSASRTEDTDTQYF.

This clonotype came up many times. The chain links TRBV7-2 to TRBJ2-3; 12 bases match TRBD2. Germline V CDR1 and CDR2: SGHTA, FQGNSA. V was clipped by 1 base and J by 8 bases; unmatched bases: 13. The CDR3 sequence is 18 residues long. The CDR3, as DNA: TGTGCCAGCAGCTTAGGGAATGGGGCTAGCGGGAGGGACGTTACGCAGTATTTT. This sequence encodes CASSLGNGASGRDVTQYF. Drawing the rest from reference TRBV7-2 and TRBJ2-3, the complete variable domain is GAGVSQSPSNKVTEKGKDVELRCDPISGHTALYWYRQSLGQGLEFLIYFQGNSAPDKSGLPSDRFSAERTGGSVSTLTIQRTQQEDSAVYLCASSLGNGASGRDVTQYFGPGTRLTVL.

A remark on this clonotype: The junction departs from the called germline gene at one end, perhaps through a read error. DNA of the CDR3: TGTGCCTGGAGTGTTGGCTCACTCCTCCTTTTGGATTTT. Encoded protein: CAWSVGSLLLLDF. V is TRBV30 and J is TRBJ1-5; D gene unclear. The CDR3 contains 13 residues. Germline CDR1 reads GTSNPN; CDR2 reads SVGIG (reference sequence).

This clonotype was counted between two and nine times. The J gene is TRBJ2-5, the V gene TRBV7-2; TRBD1 is a possible D gene (6 bases). In germline, CDR1 is SGHTA, CDR2 FQGNSA. Trimming pared 4 bases from V and 4 bases from J, leaving 13 bases between. The CDR3 has 14 residues. The chain's CDR3 is CASSSAGAAETQYF. CDR3 coding DNA: TGTGCCAGCAGCTCCGCAGGGGCGGCAGAGACCCAGTACTTC.

This clonotype came up many times. J is TRBJ2-3 and V is TRBV29-1; a weak D match, TRBD2 (6 bases). This CDR3 is built from 12 residues. V was clipped by 6 bases and J by 4 bases, with 11 bases between them. Germline-derived CDR1 and CDR2 are SQVTM and ANQGSEA. CDR3 sequence: CSVRLVSDTQYF. The CDR3 DNA sequence: TGCAGCGTCCGACTAGTGTCAGATACGCAGTATTTT.

The rearrangement joins TRBV6-2 or TRBV6-3 to TRBJ2-3; 8 positions match TRBD2. The V gene's germline CDR1 is MNHEY and CDR2 SVGEGT. The CDR3 is 13 amino acids. V shed 7 bases, J shed 4 bases, and the junction held 4 bases outside the gene matches. The CDR3 loop is CASKRGGADTQYF. CDR3 bases: TGTGCCAGCAAACGGGGGGGGGCAGATACGCAGTATTTT.

In its sample, this clonotype was seen a few times. This chain's CDR3 is CSALAMTGELFF. In nucleotides, the CDR3 is TGCAGTGCTCTAGCGATGACCGGGGAGCTGTTTTTT. V usage is TRBV20-1 and J usage is TRBJ2-2; a weak D match, TRBD2 (6 bases). This CDR3 contains 12 residues. Trimming left V 5 bases short and J 5 bases short, with 9 bases between. Germline loops: CDR1 DFQATT, CDR2 SNEGSKA (reference sequence).